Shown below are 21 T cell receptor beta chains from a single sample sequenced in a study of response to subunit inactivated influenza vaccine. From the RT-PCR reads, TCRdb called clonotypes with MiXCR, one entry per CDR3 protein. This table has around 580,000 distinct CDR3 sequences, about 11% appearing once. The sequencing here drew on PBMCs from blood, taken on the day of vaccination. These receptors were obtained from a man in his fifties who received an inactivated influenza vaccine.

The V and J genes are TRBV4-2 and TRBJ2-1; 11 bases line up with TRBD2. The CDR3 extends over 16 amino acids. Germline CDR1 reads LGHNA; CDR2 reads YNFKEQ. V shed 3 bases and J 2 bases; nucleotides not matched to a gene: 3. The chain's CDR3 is CASSQRLAGTYNEQFF. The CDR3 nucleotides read TGTGCCAGCAGCCAGAGACTAGCGGGGACCTACAATGAGCAGTTCTTC.

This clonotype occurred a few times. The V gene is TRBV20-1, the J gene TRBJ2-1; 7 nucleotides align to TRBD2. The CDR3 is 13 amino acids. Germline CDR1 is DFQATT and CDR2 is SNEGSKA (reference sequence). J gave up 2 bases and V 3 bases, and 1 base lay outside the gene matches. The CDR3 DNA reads TGCAGTGCTAGTGGGGGGGCCTACAATGAGCAGTTCTTC. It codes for CSASGGAYNEQFF.

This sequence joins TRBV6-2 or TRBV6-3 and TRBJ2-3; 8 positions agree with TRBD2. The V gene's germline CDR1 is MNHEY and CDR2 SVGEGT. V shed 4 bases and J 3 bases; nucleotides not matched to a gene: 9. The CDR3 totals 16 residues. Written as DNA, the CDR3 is TGTGCCAGCAGTTCCGGAGCGGGAGTGGGGACAGATACGCAGTATTTT. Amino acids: CASSSGAGVGTDTQYF.

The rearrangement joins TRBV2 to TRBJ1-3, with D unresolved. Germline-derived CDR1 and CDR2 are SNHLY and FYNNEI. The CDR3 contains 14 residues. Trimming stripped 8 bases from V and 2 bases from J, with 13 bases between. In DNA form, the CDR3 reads TGTGCCAGCTCCTCGAGGACTCCTGGAAACACCATATATTTT. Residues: CASSSRTPGNTIYF.

The CDR3 bases are TGCAGCGTTGAGGGGGCTGGGGGATGGGAGACCCAGTACTTC. This gives the protein CSVEGAGGWETQYF. This chain uses TRBV29-1 with TRBJ2-5, with D maybe TRBD1 (6 bases). The V and J ends lost 3 bases and 5 bases respectively, with 16 bases between them. Germline CDR1 SQVTM, CDR2 ANQGSEA. This CDR3 comprises 14 residues.

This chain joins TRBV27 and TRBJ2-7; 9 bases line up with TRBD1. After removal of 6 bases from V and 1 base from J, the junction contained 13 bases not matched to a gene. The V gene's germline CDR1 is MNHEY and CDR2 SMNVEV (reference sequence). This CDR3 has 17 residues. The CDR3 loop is CASSPYSGTGSSYEQYF. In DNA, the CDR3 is TGTGCCAGCAGCCCCTACTCCGGGACAGGGAGTTCCTACGAGCAGTACTTC.

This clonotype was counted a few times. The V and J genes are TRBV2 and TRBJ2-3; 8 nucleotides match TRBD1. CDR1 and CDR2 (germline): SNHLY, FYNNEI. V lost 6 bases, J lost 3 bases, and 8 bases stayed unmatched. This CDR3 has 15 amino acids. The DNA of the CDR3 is TGTGCCAGCAGCGCAGGGGGCTACAGGACAGATACGCAGTATTTT. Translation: CASSAGGYRTDTQYF. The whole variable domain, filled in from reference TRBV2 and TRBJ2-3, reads EPEVTQTPSHQVTQMGQEVILRCVPISNHLYFYWYRQILGQKVEFLVSFYNNEISEKSEIFDDQFSVERPDGSNFTLKIRSTKLEDSAMYFCASSAGGYRTDTQYFGPGTRLTVL.

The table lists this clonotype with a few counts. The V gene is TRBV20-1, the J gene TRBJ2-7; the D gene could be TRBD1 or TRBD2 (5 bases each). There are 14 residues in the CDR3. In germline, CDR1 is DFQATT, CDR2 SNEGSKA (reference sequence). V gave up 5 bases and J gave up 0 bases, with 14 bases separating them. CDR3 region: CSASGPTSSYEQYF. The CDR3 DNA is TGCAGTGCTTCGGGACCCACGAGCTCCTACGAGCAGTACTTC.

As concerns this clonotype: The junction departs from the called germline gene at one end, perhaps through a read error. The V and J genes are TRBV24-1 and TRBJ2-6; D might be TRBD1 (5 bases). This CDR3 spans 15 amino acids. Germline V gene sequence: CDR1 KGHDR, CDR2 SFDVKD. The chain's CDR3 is CATSNASSGANVLPF. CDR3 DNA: TGTGCCACCAGCAACGCAAGCTCTGGGGCCAACGTCCTGCCTTTC.

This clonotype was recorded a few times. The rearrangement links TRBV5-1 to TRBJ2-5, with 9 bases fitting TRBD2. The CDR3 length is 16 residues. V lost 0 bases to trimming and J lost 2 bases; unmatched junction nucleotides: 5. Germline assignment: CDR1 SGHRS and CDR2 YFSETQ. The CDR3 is CASSLAPSGDQETQYF. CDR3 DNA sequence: TGCGCCAGCAGCTTGGCCCCTAGCGGGGATCAAGAGACCCAGTACTTC.

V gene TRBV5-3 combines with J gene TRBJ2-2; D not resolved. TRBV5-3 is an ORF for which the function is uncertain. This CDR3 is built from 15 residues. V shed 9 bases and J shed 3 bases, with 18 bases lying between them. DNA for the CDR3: TGTGCCACTTCACGACATGTAAGGGACACCGGGGAGCTGTTTTTT. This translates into CATSRHVRDTGELFF.

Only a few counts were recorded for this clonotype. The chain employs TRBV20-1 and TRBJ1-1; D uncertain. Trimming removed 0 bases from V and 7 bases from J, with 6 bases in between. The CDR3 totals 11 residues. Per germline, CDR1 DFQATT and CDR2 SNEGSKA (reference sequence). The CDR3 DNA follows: TGCAGTGCTAGAGATGGCAGTGAAGCTTTCTTT. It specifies CSARDGSEAFF.

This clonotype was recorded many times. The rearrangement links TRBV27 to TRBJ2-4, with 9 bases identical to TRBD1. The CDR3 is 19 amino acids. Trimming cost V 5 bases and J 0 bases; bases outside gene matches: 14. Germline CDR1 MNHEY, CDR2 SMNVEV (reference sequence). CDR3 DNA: TGTGCCAGCAGTCCTAGGGGGACAGGGAACAACCTAGCCAAAAACATTCAGTACTTC. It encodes CASSPRGTGNNLAKNIQYF.

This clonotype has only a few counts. CDR3: CASSPGTHPYNEQFF. Written as DNA, the CDR3 is TGTGCCAGCAGCCCCGGGACACATCCTTACAATGAGCAGTTCTTC. The chain couples TRBV14 to TRBJ2-1, with D tentatively TRBD1 (6 bases). The V gene's germline CDR1 is SGHDN and CDR2 FVKESK. V was trimmed by 4 bases and J by 4 bases, leaving 14 bases between them. There are 15 residues in the CDR3.

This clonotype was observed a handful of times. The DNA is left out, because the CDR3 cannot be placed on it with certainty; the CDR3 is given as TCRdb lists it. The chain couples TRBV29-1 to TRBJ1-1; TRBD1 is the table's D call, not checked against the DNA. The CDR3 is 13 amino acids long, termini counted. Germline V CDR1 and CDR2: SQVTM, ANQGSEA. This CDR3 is CSVGSGTLTATFF.

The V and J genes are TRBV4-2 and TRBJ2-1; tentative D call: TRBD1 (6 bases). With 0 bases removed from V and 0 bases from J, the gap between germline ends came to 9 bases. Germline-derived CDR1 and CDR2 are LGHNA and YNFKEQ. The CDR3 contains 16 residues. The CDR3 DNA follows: TGTGCCAGCAGCCAAGAATACAGGGACTCCTACAATGAGCAGTTCTTC. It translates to CASSQEYRDSYNEQFF.

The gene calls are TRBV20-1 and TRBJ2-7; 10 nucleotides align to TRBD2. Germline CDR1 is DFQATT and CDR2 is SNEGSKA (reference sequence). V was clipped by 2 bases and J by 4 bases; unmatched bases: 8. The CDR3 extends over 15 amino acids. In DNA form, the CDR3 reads TGCAGTGCTAGAATGATCGGGACTAGCGTATACGAGCAGTACTTC. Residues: CSARMIGTSVYEQYF.

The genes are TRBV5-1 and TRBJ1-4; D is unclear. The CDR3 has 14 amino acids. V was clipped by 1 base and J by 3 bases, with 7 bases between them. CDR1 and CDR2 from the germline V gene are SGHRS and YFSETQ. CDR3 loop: CASSLTGANEKLFF. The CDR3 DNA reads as TGCGCCAGCAGCTTGACGGGAGCTAATGAAAAACTGTTTTTT.

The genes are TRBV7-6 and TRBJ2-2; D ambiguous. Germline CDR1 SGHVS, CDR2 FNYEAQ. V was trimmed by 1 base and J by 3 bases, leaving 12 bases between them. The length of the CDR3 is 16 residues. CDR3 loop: CASSLGGPGYTGELFF. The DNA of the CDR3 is TGTGCCAGCAGCTTAGGTGGACCTGGGTACACCGGGGAGCTGTTTTTT.

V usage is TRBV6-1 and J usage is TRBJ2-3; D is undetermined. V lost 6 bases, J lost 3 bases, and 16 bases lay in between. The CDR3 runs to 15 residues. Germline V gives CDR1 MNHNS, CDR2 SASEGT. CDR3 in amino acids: CASSPENRLTDTQYF. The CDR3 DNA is TGTGCCAGCAGCCCCGAGAATAGGTTAACAGATACGCAGTATTTT.

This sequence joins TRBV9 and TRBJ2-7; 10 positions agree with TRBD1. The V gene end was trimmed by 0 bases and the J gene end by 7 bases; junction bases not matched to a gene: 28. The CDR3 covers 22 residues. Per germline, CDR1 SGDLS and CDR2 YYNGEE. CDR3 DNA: TGTGCCAGCAGCGTAGAGGACAGGGGGAATTTCTACTGCGTATCTACCTTCGGGGAGCAGTACTTC. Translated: CASSVEDRGNFYCVSTFGEQYF.